This passage covers 3 T cell receptor beta chains from one sample sequenced in a study of gammadelta T cells during hepatitis C antiviral therapy. Using 25-30 PCR cycles, TRG and TRD CDR3 amplicons were generated. mRNA extracted from sorted cells was used for cDNA synthesis. TCRdb analysed the reads with MiXCR anew, one entry per CDR3 protein. Here the sample table reports 3 distinct CDR3 sequences. The treatment is: sofosbuvir plus ledipasvir, interferon-free. The source was gamma-delta T cells from peripheral blood, collected at week 48 follow-up after direct-acting antiviral therapy. These receptor sequences come from an adult with chronic hepatitis C.

Concerning this clonotype itself: The library was built for gamma chains, so this beta chain is an off-target read and its size means little. The chain carries TRBV20-1 and TRBJ1-2; perhaps TRBD1 as D (5 bases). CDR1 and CDR2 from the germline V gene are DFQATT and SNEGSKA (reference sequence). Trimming stripped 6 bases from V and 7 bases from J, with 21 bases between. The CDR3 consists of 14 residues. The chain's CDR3 is CSAPFLVAGPGYTF. CDR3 DNA: TGCAGTGCCCCCTTTTTAGTCGCAGGGCCTGGCTACACCTTC.

This clonotype has a handful of counts. Mismatch with germline at one junction end may stem from a read error. Because this beta chain is a stray read in a library intended to capture gamma chains, its abundance should not be given much weight. The chain carries TRBV7-6 and TRBJ1-1; D is ambiguous. Germline V gene lookup returns CDR1 SGHVS and CDR2 FNYEAQ. CDR3 length equals 15 residues. As DNA, the CDR3 is TGTGCCAGCAGCTCAACCGCGGGAGCCCAAACTGTAGCTTTCTTT. Translated, it gives CASSSTAGAQTVAFF.

With regard to this clonotype: For a library built for gamma chains, this beta chain is a stray read; little rests on its size. The genes are TRBV5-1 and TRBJ2-3; a weak D match, TRBD2 (7 bases). Trimming removed 4 bases at V and 5 bases at J, with 23 bases between. Germline V gene lookup returns CDR1 SGHRS and CDR2 YFSETQ. The CDR3 is made up of 17 amino acids. This CDR3 reads CASSLEGGGAKGDTQYF. In nucleotides, the CDR3 is TGCGCCAGCAGCCTAGAAGGAGGGGGGGCCAAGGGAGATACGCAGTATTTT.